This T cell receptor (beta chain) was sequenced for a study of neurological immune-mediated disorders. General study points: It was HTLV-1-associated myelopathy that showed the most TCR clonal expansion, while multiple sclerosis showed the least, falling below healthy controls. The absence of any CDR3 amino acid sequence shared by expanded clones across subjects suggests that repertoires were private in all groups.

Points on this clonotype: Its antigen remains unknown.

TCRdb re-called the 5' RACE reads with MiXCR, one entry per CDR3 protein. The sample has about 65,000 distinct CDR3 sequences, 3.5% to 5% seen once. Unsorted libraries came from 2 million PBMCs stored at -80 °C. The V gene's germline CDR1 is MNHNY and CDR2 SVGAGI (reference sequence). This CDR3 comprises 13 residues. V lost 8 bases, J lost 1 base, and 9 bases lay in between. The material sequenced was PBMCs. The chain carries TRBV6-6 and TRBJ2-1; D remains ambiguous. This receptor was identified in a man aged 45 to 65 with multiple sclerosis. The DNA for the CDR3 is TGTGCCAGCTCGGGCGGTTCCTACAATGAGCAGTTCTTC. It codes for CASSGGSYNEQFF.